This passage covers 17 T cell receptor beta chains from one sample sequenced in a study of T cells in Graves' hyperthyroidism and ophthalmopathy. RNA transcripts provided the source from which TCR beta CDR3 regions were amplified. The TCR CDR3 was amplified in a first-round RT-PCR using the HTBI primer set. TCRdb redid the calling of the multiplex PCR reads with MiXCR, one entry per CDR3 protein. The sample comprises 250,000 or so distinct CDR3 sequences, roughly 15% of which are singletons, and 30% rests with the top ten. The sequenced material came from blood. The receptors here all came from a woman between 50 and 59 years old with Graves' hyperthyroidism that later progressed to Graves' ophthalmopathy.

Details on this clonotype: At one end, the junction sequence differs from germline, possibly due to a read error. The gene calls are TRBV7-7 and TRBJ2-5; perhaps TRBD2 as D (5 bases). Germline CDR1 and CDR2: SSHAT and FNYEAQ (reference sequence). This CDR3 contains 15 residues. CDR3 nucleotide sequence: TGTGCTAGCAGCCCAGAGAAACTAGTGTGGGAGACCCAGTACTTC. This encodes CASSPEKLVWETQYF.

Ten or more counts support this clonotype. The V gene is TRBV2, the J gene TRBJ1-3, with D unclear. With 5 bases removed from V and 0 bases from J, the gap between germline ends came to 8 bases. This CDR3 comprises 14 residues. The germline gives CDR1 SNHLY, CDR2 FYNNEI. The CDR3 bases are TGTGCCAGCAGTACTCAGAGCTCTGGAAACACCATATATTTT. This sequence encodes CASSTQSSGNTIYF.

In its sample, this clonotype was seen a few times. The rearrangement uses TRBV5-8 and TRBJ2-2, with 10 bases matching TRBD2. The trim removed 3 bases at V and 3 bases at J, leaving 11 bases unmatched. The germline V gene has CDR1 SGHTS and CDR2 YDEGEE. The CDR3 runs 18 residues. Here the CDR3 DNA reads TGTGCCAGCAGCTCTTGGGGGACTAGCGATATAGACACCGGGGAGCTGTTTTTT. Protein sequence: CASSSWGTSDIDTGELFF.

This clonotype came up many times. CDR3 in DNA: TGCAGTGCTAGGGACGGGGCGGGGGCGAAAGAGACCCAGTACTTC. Amino acid sequence: CSARDGAGAKETQYF. The chain employs TRBV20-1 and TRBJ2-5, with a possible D match to TRBD2 (7 bases). V lost 3 bases, J lost 3 bases, and 17 bases lay in between. Germline V CDR1 and CDR2: DFQATT, SNEGSKA (reference sequence). The CDR3 length is 15 residues.

This clonotype was seen many times. The chain couples TRBV6-1 to TRBJ1-5; D is undetermined. Trimming pared 5 bases from V and 3 bases from J, leaving 14 bases between. The germline V gene encodes CDR1 MNHNS and CDR2 SASEGT. The CDR3 consists of 15 residues. The CDR3 region is CASSPLGGSNQPQHF. The CDR3 nucleotides read TGTGCCAGCAGTCCCTTGGGAGGGTCCAATCAGCCCCAGCATTTT.

This clonotype was seen a single time. This may be a read error: a much more frequent sequence differs by one nucleotide. The chain employs TRBV2 and TRBJ2-5; 12 nucleotides align to TRBD2. Germline loops: CDR1 SNHLY, CDR2 FYNNEI. The CDR3 has 17 amino acids. The CDR3 DNA reads TGTGCCGGCAGTGAATACCGGACTAGCGGGATAGGCGAGACCCAGTACTTC. This gives the protein CAGSEYRTSGIGETQYF.

At least ten counts were recorded for this clonotype. The chain couples TRBV3-1 to TRBJ2-1; D uncertain. The V gene lost 3 bases and the J gene lost 6 bases, with 12 bases spanning the gap. The CDR3 spans 14 residues. The germline CDR1 and CDR2 sequences are LGHDT and YNNKEL (reference sequence). CDR3 in amino acids: CASSQGGSVNEQFF. Here the CDR3 DNA reads TGTGCCAGCAGCCAGGGTGGCAGCGTCAATGAGCAGTTCTTC.

This clonotype was found many times. V is TRBV30 and J is TRBJ2-5, with D unclear. V was pared by 1 base and J by 3 bases, with 9 bases between. Germline V gene sequence: CDR1 GTSNPN, CDR2 SVGIG (reference sequence). The CDR3 length is 13 residues. CDR3 in amino acids: CAWSAQREETQYF. In nucleotides, the CDR3 is TGTGCCTGGAGTGCCCAGCGCGAAGAGACCCAGTACTTC.

A word on this clonotype: A much larger clone differs by one base, so this may be a read error. The J gene is TRBJ1-3, the V gene TRBV30; D remains ambiguous. V was shortened by 5 bases and J by 8 bases, with 16 bases between the two germline ends. The CDR3 extends over 13 amino acids. Germline values: CDR1 GTSNPN, CDR2 SVGIG (reference sequence). This CDR3 reads CAWSPGRRDTIYF. In nucleotides, the CDR3 is TGTGCCTGGTCCCCCGGCCGACGCGACACCATATATTTT.

This clonotype was recorded a few times. This may come from a read error, since a much larger clone is one base off. J is TRBJ2-7 and V is TRBV7-2, with 8 positions matching TRBD2. CDR1 is SGHTA and CDR2 is FQGNSA in the germline V gene. The CDR3 runs to 15 residues. V lost 4 bases to trimming and J lost 7 bases; unmatched junction nucleotides: 12. The CDR3 DNA is TGTGCCAGCAGCTCCCAACCAGCGGGAGTCGGAGAGCAGTACTTC. Protein sequence: CASSSQPAGVGEQYF.

The chain links TRBV6-6 to TRBJ2-6; the match to TRBD2 covers 9 bases. Germline V gene data show CDR1 as MNHNY and CDR2 as SVGAGI (reference sequence). Germline trimming cut 2 bases from V and 1 base from J; bases unmatched to any gene: 6. The CDR3 length is 18 residues. CDR3 region: CASSYGLLAGSGANVLTF. The CDR3 DNA sequence: TGTGCCAGCAGTTACGGGCTGCTAGCGGGATCTGGGGCCAACGTCCTGACTTTC.

This chain connects TRBV20-1 to TRBJ2-7, with 8 nucleotides matching TRBD1. V gave up 5 bases and J gave up 5 bases; unmatched junction bases: 11. There are 14 residues in the CDR3. CDR1 and CDR2 (germline): DFQATT, SNEGSKA (reference sequence). The CDR3 DNA reads TGCAGTGCTCATCACGCAGGGGGCGCGGACGAGCAGTACTTC. Its protein product is CSAHHAGGADEQYF.

This clonotype has a count of ten or more. The chain uses TRBV7-3 and TRBJ2-3; TRBD1 agrees at 11 bases. This CDR3 comprises 15 residues. V was clipped by 3 bases and J by 7 bases; unmatched bases: 6. CDR1 is SGHTA and CDR2 is FQGTGA in the germline V gene. The CDR3 DNA sequence: TGTGCCAGCAGCTTGGACAGGGGGCCGGAGTATACGCAGTATTTT. This codes for CASSLDRGPEYTQYF.

This clonotype was counted at least ten times. V is TRBV24-1 and J is TRBJ2-2; 7 nucleotides agree with TRBD1. Unmatched junction bases numbered 9, after V lost 4 bases and J lost 8 bases. Germline V gene data show CDR1 as KGHDR and CDR2 as SFDVKD. The CDR3 contains 15 residues. The CDR3 DNA reads as TGTGCCACCAGTGACTTCAGCAGGGGACAGGGGGAGCTGTTTTTT. Translating gives CATSDFSRGQGELFF.

This clonotype was picked up many times. V and J are TRBV11-2 and TRBJ2-7; D is possibly TRBD1 (6 bases). Trimming pared 5 bases from V and 1 base from J, leaving 12 bases between. The length of the CDR3 is 14 residues. Germline CDR1 reads SGHAT; CDR2 reads FQNNGV. The CDR3 sequence is CASSLMDRSYEQYF. CDR3 nucleotides: TGTGCCAGCAGCCTGATGGACAGATCCTACGAGCAGTACTTC.

The table lists this clonotype with many counts. The chain is built from TRBV12-3 or TRBV12-4 and TRBJ1-5, with D possibly matching TRBD1 (6 bases). The length of the CDR3 is 13 residues. Trimming removed 5 bases at V and 7 bases at J, with 12 bases between. In nucleotides, the CDR3 is TGTGCCAGCAGTACGGGGGGCCAGCAGCCCCAGCATTTT. It translates to CASSTGGQQPQHF.

This chain uses TRBV9 with TRBJ2-1; 11 bases line up with TRBD2. Germline-derived CDR1 and CDR2 are SGDLS and YYNGEE. The trim removed 1 base at V and 10 bases at J, leaving 7 bases unmatched. The length of the CDR3 is 15 residues. The chain's CDR3 is CASSVNSGRADEQFF. The CDR3 DNA sequence: TGTGCCAGCAGCGTAAATAGCGGGAGGGCCGACGAGCAGTTCTTC.